This T cell receptor (beta chain) was observed in a study of blood T cell repertoires in COVID-19. Study overall: The analysed material was cDNA or gDNA that came from T cells, B-cell-depleted T cells, or PBMCs.

Profiled with immunoSEQ multiplex PCR; TCRdb holds only in-frame clones, not every one. The sample holds fewer than 110,000 clones, 88% seen once. This CDR3 region has 15 residues. Per germline, CDR1 LNHDA and CDR2 SQIVND (reference sequence). V dropped 4 bases and J dropped 5; count of bases not matched to a gene: 7. Sequencing was performed on peripheral blood. The V call is TRBV19, the J call TRBJ1-2; 10 bases match TRBD1. This clonotype was obtained from a man over 45 with active or convalescent COVID-19. CDR3 loop: CASSTRQGAPYGYTF. CDR3 DNA: TGTGCCAGTAGTACCCGACAGGGGGCTCCGTATGGCTACACCTTC.